A single sample is the source of the 27 T cell receptor beta chains below, sequenced in a study of T cell repertoires in cytomegalovirus infection. Their specific antigens are unknown. TCRdb redid the calling of the reads with MiXCR, one entry per CDR3 protein. In the table there are about 830,000 distinct CDR3 sequences, roughly 33% of which are singletons. The sequencing used cultured CD8+ T cells from PBMCs, collected from culture after CMV antigen stimulation. These receptors were collected from a human donor in good health (CMV status not recorded). Some clones in this sample may be carry-over from other donors' samples.

The table lists this clonotype with many counts. V and J are TRBV7-2 and TRBJ2-7; D possibly corresponds to TRBD1 (5 bases). The CDR3 sequence is 14 residues long. Germline V lookup: CDR1 SGHTA, CDR2 FQGNSA. Deletions cut 1 base from V and 4 bases from J, with 11 bases between. Written as DNA, the CDR3 is TGTGCCAGCAGCTTAGACCCAGGGAATTACGAGCAGTACGTC. This gives the protein CASSLDPGNYEQYV.

CDR3 DNA sequence: TGTGCCACCTCGAAAATTGGACAGGGACCTGAATCCGAGCAGTACGTC. It yields the protein CATSKIGQGPESEQYV. V is TRBV6-1 and J is TRBJ2-7, with 8 nucleotides matching TRBD1. CDR1 and CDR2 from the germline V gene are MNHNS and SASEGT. The CDR3 consists of 16 residues. Unmatched junction bases numbered 20, after V lost 10 bases and J lost 6 bases.

The chain links TRBV2 to TRBJ1-6; 8 bases are a match to TRBD1. The germline V gene encodes CDR1 SNHLY and CDR2 FYNNEI. The CDR3 runs to 17 residues. V trimming: 4 bases; J trimming: 5 bases; junction bases outside the gene matches: 10. CDR3 protein: CASSGSAGGSHNSPLHF. The DNA for the CDR3 is TGTGCCAGCAGTGGGTCGGCAGGGGGCTCTCATAATTCACCCCTCCACTTT.

The V and J genes are TRBV2 and TRBJ2-1; 9 nucleotides line up with TRBD2. Trimming cost V 6 bases and J 6 bases; bases outside gene matches: 15. The CDR3 length is 17 residues. CDR1 and CDR2 from the germline V gene are SNHLY and FYNNEI. In DNA, the CDR3 is TGTGCCAGCAGACGGACTGGATACGCGGGGGGGCTCAATGAGCAGTTCTTC. This sequence encodes CASRRTGYAGGLNEQFF.

The chain combines TRBV19 with TRBJ1-1; TRBD1 matches 7 bases. There are 16 residues in the CDR3. Germline V gene sequence: CDR1 LNHDA, CDR2 SQIVND (reference sequence). J gave up 1 base and V 5 bases, and 10 bases lay outside the gene matches. CDR3 residues: CASSSATGTGNTEAFF. The CDR3 DNA is TGTGCCAGTAGTTCCGCGACAGGGACTGGGAACACTGAAGCTTTCTTT.

A few counts support this clonotype. V and J are TRBV7-2 and TRBJ2-3; weak D call: TRBD1 (6 bases). This CDR3 region has 14 residues. Per germline, CDR1 SGHTA and CDR2 FQGNSA. Trimming stripped 8 bases from V and 2 bases from J, with 14 bases between. The CDR3 DNA follows: TGTGCCAGCGCCCGACTGGGGGCCACAGATACGCAGTATTTT. It yields the protein CASARLGATDTQYF.

Many counts were recorded for this clonotype. The chain couples TRBV7-8 to TRBJ2-2; D is unresolved. The V gene lost 7 bases and the J gene lost 0 bases, with 12 bases spanning the gap. There are 15 residues in the CDR3. Germline V gives CDR1 SGHVS, CDR2 FQNEAQ. The CDR3 is CASTRRGTNTGELFF. The CDR3 DNA is TGTGCCAGCACCCGTCGAGGAACGAACACCGGGGAGCTGTTTTTT.

The chain employs TRBV4-1 and TRBJ1-2; D may be TRBD1 (5 bases). The CDR3 is 14 residues long. Deletions cut 2 bases from V and 5 bases from J, with 12 bases between. Germline loops: CDR1 MGHRA, CDR2 YSYEKL. The chain's CDR3 is CASSQTPGGYGYTF. CDR3 sequence (DNA): TGCGCCAGCAGCCAAACCCCCGGGGGATATGGCTACACCTTC.

The rearrangement uses TRBV5-1 and TRBJ2-1; either TRBD1 or TRBD2 may supply D (5 bases each). This CDR3 spans 12 amino acids. With 8 bases removed from V and 5 bases from J, the gap between germline ends came to 11 bases. Per germline, CDR1 SGHRS and CDR2 YFSETQ. The CDR3 here is CASRDQDNEQFF. CDR3 bases: TGCGCCAGTCGGGACCAGGACAATGAGCAGTTCTTC. The full variable domain, its missing parts supplied by reference TRBV5-1 and TRBJ2-1, is KAGVTQTPRYLIKTRGQQVTLSCSPISGHRSVSWYQQTPGQGLQFLFEYFSETQRNKGNFPGRFSGRQFSNSRSEMNVSTLELGDSALYLCASRDQDNEQFFGPGTRLTVL.

This clonotype was seen only a few times. This chain uses TRBV7-2 with TRBJ2-1, with 13 positions matching TRBD2. The CDR3 runs 14 residues. V lost 5 bases to trimming and J lost 12 bases; unmatched junction nucleotides: 7. Germline CDR1 is SGHTA and CDR2 is FQGNSA. CDR3 amino acids: CASSRTSGGPGQFF. CDR3 coding DNA: TGTGCCAGCAGCCGGACTAGCGGGGGTCCTGGGCAGTTCTTC. The full variable domain, with the rest looked up from reference TRBV7-2 and TRBJ2-1, is GAGVSQSPSNKVTEKGKDVELRCDPISGHTALYWYRQSLGQGLEFLIYFQGNSAPDKSGLPSDRFSAERTGGSVSTLTIQRTQQEDSAVYLCASSRTSGGPGQFFGPGTRLTVL.

This rearrangement joins TRBV20-1 to TRBJ2-2; possible D gene TRBD1, 6 bases. CDR1 and CDR2 (germline): DFQATT, SNEGSKA (reference sequence). This CDR3 comprises 15 residues. Trimming pared 0 bases from V and 5 bases from J, leaving 13 bases between. CDR3 sequence reads: CSARDRGSGTGELFF. CDR3 nucleotide sequence: TGCAGTGCTAGAGATAGGGGGAGTGGGACCGGGGAGCTGTTTTTT.

This clonotype appeared a few times. V gene TRBV5-6 combines with J gene TRBJ1-1; perhaps TRBD1 as D (5 bases). CDR3 length equals 13 residues. Trimming cost V 3 bases and J 1 base, with 7 bases left between them. In germline, CDR1 is SGHDT, CDR2 YYEEEE. The CDR3 sequence: CASSSGTNTEAFF. In DNA form, the CDR3 reads TGTGCCAGCAGCTCCGGGACGAACACTGAAGCTTTCTTT.

This sequence joins TRBV7-9 and TRBJ1-1; D uncertain. The V end was cut by 5 bases, the J end by 5 bases, with 6 bases between. The length of the CDR3 is 11 residues. Germline assignment: CDR1 SEHNR and CDR2 FQNEAQ (reference sequence). CDR3 sequence: CASSERTEAFF. The CDR3 DNA reads as TGTGCCAGCAGCGAACGGACTGAAGCTTTCTTT.

This clonotype appeared a few times. The chain is built from TRBV7-6 and TRBJ1-1, with a tentative D call TRBD1 (5 bases). The CDR3 has 15 amino acids. Germline V gene sequence: CDR1 SGHVS, CDR2 FNYEAQ. Trimming pared 4 bases from V and 1 base from J, leaving 13 bases between. This CDR3 is CASSSLSGANTEAFF. The CDR3 DNA reads as TGTGCCAGCAGCTCACTCAGTGGGGCGAACACTGAAGCTTTCTTT.

The chain has TRBV6-5 and TRBJ2-5; perhaps TRBD1 as D (5 bases). The CDR3 extends over 13 amino acids. Trimming stripped 8 bases from V and 5 bases from J, with 15 bases between. CDR1 and CDR2 (germline): MNHEY, SVGAGI. The CDR3 sequence is CASRGADPETQYF. The CDR3 DNA follows: TGTGCCAGCCGTGGGGCCGACCCCGAGACCCAGTACTTC.

This chain joins TRBV5-6 and TRBJ2-1; tentative D call: TRBD2 (5 bases). CDR1 is SGHDT, CDR2 YYEEEE, per germline. Trimming shortened V by 6 bases and J by 4 bases, and 17 bases separated the two germline ends. The CDR3 totals 15 residues. As DNA, the CDR3 is TGTGCCAGCACCGCTGCGGGTCCAAAATACAATGAGCAGTTCTTC. Translated: CASTAAGPKYNEQFF.

V and J are TRBV6-1 and TRBJ2-7; the D is unclear. Trimming removed 3 bases from V and 3 bases from J, with 9 bases in between. Germline values: CDR1 MNHNS, CDR2 SASEGT. The CDR3 loop spans 13 amino acids. For the CDR3, the DNA is TGTGCCAGCAGTGAGTTTTGGGGCTACGAGCAGTACTTC. Encoded protein: CASSEFWGYEQYF.

This clonotype has a handful of counts. V and J are TRBV7-2 and TRBJ2-7, with 7 bases matching TRBD1. The length of the CDR3 is 18 residues. The V segment lost 3 bases and the J segment 9 bases; nucleotides outside the gene matches: 23. CDR1 is SGHTA and CDR2 is FQGNSA in the germline V gene. The CDR3 coding sequence is TGTGCCAGCAGCTTGGGGGCGGGCCGACAGGGACCTTGGTCAGTGCAGTACGTC. Protein sequence: CASSLGAGRQGPWSVQYV.

This clonotype was observed a few times. The V gene is TRBV11-3, the J gene TRBJ2-1; tentatively, D is TRBD1 (6 bases). This CDR3 is 15 amino acids long. V was shortened by 1 base and J by 7 bases, with 14 bases between the two germline ends. Germline loops: CDR1 SGHNT, CDR2 YENEEA. The CDR3 nucleotides read TGTGCCAGCAGCTTAGGGGGGCCGGGACGGAATGAGCAGTTCTTC. Amino acids: CASSLGGPGRNEQFF.

The chain recombines TRBV14 with TRBJ1-2, with TRBD1 matching 9 bases. The germline V gene has CDR1 SGHDN and CDR2 FVKESK. CDR3 length equals 15 residues. V shed 1 base, J shed 8 bases, and the junction held 8 bases outside the gene matches. The CDR3 is CASSQGDRASKGYTF. In DNA form, the CDR3 reads TGTGCCAGCAGCCAAGGGGACAGGGCCTCAAAGGGCTACACCTTC.

The chain employs TRBV19 and TRBJ1-1; 11 bases line up with TRBD1. This CDR3 has 17 residues. After removal of 3 bases from V and 5 bases from J, the junction contained 11 bases not matched to a gene. Germline lookup yields CDR1 LNHDA and CDR2 SQIVND (reference sequence). The CDR3: CASSILSGQGARTEAFF. The CDR3 nucleotides are TGTGCCAGTAGTATTCTTTCCGGACAGGGGGCTAGGACTGAAGCTTTCTTT.

This clonotype showed up just a few times. This rearrangement joins TRBV2 to TRBJ2-1; 9 bases match TRBD1. V trimming: 2 bases; J trimming: 4 bases; junction bases outside the gene matches: 6. CDR1 is SNHLY, CDR2 FYNNEI, per germline. This CDR3 has 16 amino acids. The CDR3 DNA follows: TGTGCCAGCAGTGAACCGGGACAGGGCCAGTACAATGAGCAGTTCTTC. Its translation: CASSEPGQGQYNEQFF. Based on the CDR3 plus reference TRBV2 and TRBJ2-1, the full variable domain is EPEVTQTPSHQVTQMGQEVILRCVPISNHLYFYWYRQILGQKVEFLVSFYNNEISEKSEIFDDQFSVERPDGSNFTLKIRSTKLEDSAMYFCASSEPGQGQYNEQFFGPGTRLTVL.

This chain links TRBV5-5 with TRBJ2-7; TRBD2 is a possible D gene (6 bases). This CDR3 has 13 amino acids. The V end was cut by 6 bases, the J end by 3 bases, with 13 bases between. Looked up from germline, CDR1 is SGHKS and CDR2 is YYEKEE (reference sequence). In nucleotides, the CDR3 is TGTGCCAGCACCGAGGGAGGCAGCTACGAGCAGTACGTC. Residues: CASTEGGSYEQYV.

This clonotype was observed at least ten times. This chain uses TRBV7-6 with TRBJ2-2, with D tentatively TRBD2 (5 bases). This CDR3 is 19 amino acids long. V was pared by 1 base and J by 0 bases, with 18 bases between. Germline V gives CDR1 SGHVS, CDR2 FNYEAQ. The CDR3 DNA follows: TGTGCCAGCAGCTTAGAAGTGGCTAGCCATATTTCGAACACCGGGGAGCTGTTTTTT. Its translation: CASSLEVASHISNTGELFF.

In its sample, this clonotype was seen a few times. The chain carries TRBV6-1 and TRBJ2-1; 12 bases align to TRBD2. Trimming at V came to 0 bases and at J to 8 bases, leaving 5 bases not matched to a gene. Per germline, CDR1 MNHNS and CDR2 SASEGT. The CDR3 loop spans 16 amino acids. The CDR3 loop reads CASSEALAGGADEQFF. The CDR3, as DNA: TGTGCCAGCAGTGAAGCACTAGCGGGGGGCGCCGATGAGCAGTTCTTC.

This clonotype was observed at least ten times. The genes are TRBV6-6 and TRBJ2-1; D unresolved. The CDR3 has 14 amino acids. Germline V gene lookup returns CDR1 MNHNY and CDR2 SVGAGI (reference sequence). Trimming took off 8 bases at V and 2 bases at J, with 13 bases between the two ends. CDR3 bases: TGTGCCAGCGAGCATGGACCGACCTACAATGAGCAGTTCTTC. Translation gives CASEHGPTYNEQFF.

The chain carries TRBV7-9 and TRBJ2-5; D unclear. CDR1 is SEHNR, CDR2 FQNEAQ, per germline (reference sequence). This CDR3 has 14 amino acids. Trimming took 0 bases from V and 5 from J, leaving 10 bases between them. The CDR3, as DNA: TGTGCCAGCAGCTTAGCTTCTCTTCGGGAGACCCAGTACTTC. Amino acids: CASSLASLRETQYF.